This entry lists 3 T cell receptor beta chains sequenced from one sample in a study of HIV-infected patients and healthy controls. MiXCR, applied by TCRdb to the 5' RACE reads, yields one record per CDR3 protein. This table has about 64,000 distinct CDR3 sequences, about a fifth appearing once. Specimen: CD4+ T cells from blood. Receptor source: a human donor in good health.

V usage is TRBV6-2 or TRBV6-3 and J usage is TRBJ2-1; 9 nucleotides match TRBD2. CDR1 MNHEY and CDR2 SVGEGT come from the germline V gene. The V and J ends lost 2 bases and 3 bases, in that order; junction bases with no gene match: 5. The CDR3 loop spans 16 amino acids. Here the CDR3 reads CASSYGGSGGYNEQFF. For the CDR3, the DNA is TGTGCCAGCAGTTACGGGGGTAGCGGGGGCTACAATGAGCAGTTCTTC.

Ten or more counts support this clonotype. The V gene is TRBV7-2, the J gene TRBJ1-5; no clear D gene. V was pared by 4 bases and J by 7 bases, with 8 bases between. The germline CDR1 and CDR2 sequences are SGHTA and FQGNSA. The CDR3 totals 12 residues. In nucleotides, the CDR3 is TGTGCCAGCAGCTCCTCAGCCCAGCCCCAGCATTTT. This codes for CASSSSAQPQHF.

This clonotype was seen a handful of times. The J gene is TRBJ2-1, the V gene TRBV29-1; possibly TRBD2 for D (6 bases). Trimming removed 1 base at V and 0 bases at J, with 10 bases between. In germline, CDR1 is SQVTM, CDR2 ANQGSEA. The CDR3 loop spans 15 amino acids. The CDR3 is CSVEGTGLSYNEQFF. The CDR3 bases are TGCAGCGTTGAAGGGACGGGACTCTCCTACAATGAGCAGTTCTTC.